These T cell receptor beta chains were read from a single sample in a study of OX40 agonist ivuxolimab in advanced cancers. Measured with immunoSEQ multiplex PCR; TCRdb has only the in-frame clones, and not every one. The sample records 75,000 to 80,000 clones, roughly 80% being singletons. Sequenced here: CD4+ or CD8+ T cells sorted from blood, sampled in a trial of the OX40 agonist ivuxolimab. These receptors originate from an adult with an advanced solid tumor such as melanoma, head and neck, liver or kidney cancer. The CDR3 runs from the conserved cysteine through the conserved F or W.

v_gene | CDR3aa
TRBV6-5 | CASSRVRGTEAFF
TRBV28 | CASITQGAVEQFF
TRBV11-1 | CASSLRQGIGEQYF
TRBV4-1 | CASSRNPAAQQETQYF
TRBV19 | CASSSQSPYTGELFF
TRBV5-1 | CASSIGTLGSTDTQYF
TRBV10-2 | CASNPGANTEAFF
TRBV21-1 | CASSKGGGLPAHNTYNEQFF
TRBV7-9 | CASSPDLGGTGELFF
TRBV28 | CASSYLGARSGYTF
TRBV4-1 | CASSLNQGQPQHF
TRBV7-2 | CASSYTGGQPSNQPQHF
TRBV29-1 | CSSRGGTSDTEAFF
TRBV7-8 | CASSPRSEINEQFF
TRBV11-1 | CASSLSLDGRYRMNTEAFF
TRBV5-1 | CASSTNSDTQYF
TRBV13 | CASSLRGTYQETQYF
TRBV5-1 | CASSSPDRASTIYF
TRBV6-1 | CASSEVAGGTTGELFF
TRBV19 | CASSIVNRGAEQFF
TRBV5-1 | CASSLGSNSNQPQHF
TRBV11-2 | CASSLGAQGGYGYTF
TRBV27 | CASSAGGAGDEQFF
TRBV7-2 | CASSVLDSNTEAFF
TRBV7-8 | CASSRDLQETQYF